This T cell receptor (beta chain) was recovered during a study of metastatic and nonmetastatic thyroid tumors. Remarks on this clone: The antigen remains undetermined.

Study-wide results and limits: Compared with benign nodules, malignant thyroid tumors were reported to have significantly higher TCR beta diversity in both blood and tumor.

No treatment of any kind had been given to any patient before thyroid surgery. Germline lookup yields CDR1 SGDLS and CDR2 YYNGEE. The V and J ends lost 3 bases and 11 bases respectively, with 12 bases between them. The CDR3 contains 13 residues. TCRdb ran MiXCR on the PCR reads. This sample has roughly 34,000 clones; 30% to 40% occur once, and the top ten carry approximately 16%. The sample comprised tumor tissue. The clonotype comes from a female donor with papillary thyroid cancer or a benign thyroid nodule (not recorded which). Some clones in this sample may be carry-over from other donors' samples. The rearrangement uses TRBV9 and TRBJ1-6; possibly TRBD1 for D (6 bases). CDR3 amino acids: CASSADSRTPLHF. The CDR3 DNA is TGTGCCAGCAGCGCGGACAGTAGGACACCCCTCCACTTT.